The rows below give T cell receptor beta chains drawn from one sample of a study of response to subunit inactivated influenza vaccine. TCRdb re-analysed the RT-PCR reads in MiXCR, keeping a single row per CDR3 protein. The sample consists of about half a million distinct CDR3 sequences, approximately 9.9% of them appearing once. The specimen comprised PBMCs from blood, sampled around seven weeks after vaccination. The receptor source for this set is a man aged 45-60 years who received an inactivated influenza vaccine. CDR3s include the opening cysteine and the closing phenylalanine or tryptophan. The D gene is left open where the match is weak. Rows may omit the clone size; those that give it use once, few, many or a size class.

J gene,D gene,clone size,V gene,CDR3 protein,CDR3 DNA
TRBJ2-3,NA,many,TRBV6-5,CASSLVLYTDTQYF,TGTGCCAGCAGTTTAGTACTGTACACAGATACGCAGTATTTT
TRBJ2-7,TRBD2,many,TRBV24-1,CATSAAGGVYEQYF,TGTGCCACCAGCGCAGCGGGGGGAGTCTACGAGCAGTACTTC
TRBJ2-3,TRBD2,many,TRBV20-1,CSARLAGGPRTDTQYF,TGCAGTGCTAGACTAGCGGGAGGGCCTCGCACAGATACGCAGTATTTT
TRBJ2-3,NA,many,TRBV29-1,CSVEDRIPRDSVTDTQYF,TGCAGCGTTGAAGATCGGATCCCCCGGGACTCCGTCACAGATACGCAGTATTTT
TRBJ1-2,NA,NA,TRBV5-1,CASSLPTGSDGYTF,TGCGCCAGCAGCCTACCTACAGGGTCGGATGGCTACACCTTC
TRBJ1-5,TRBD1,NA,TRBV12-3/TRBV12-4,CASSYDRVVGNQPQHF,TGTGCCAGCAGTTACGACAGGGTTGTCGGCAATCAGCCCCAGCATTTT
TRBJ1-1,TRBD1,NA,TRBV11-2,CASSEVRDRIRFRTSNTEAFF,TGTGCCAGCAGCGAAGTCCGGGACAGGATTCGATTTCGGACATCGAACACTGAAGCTTTCTTT
TRBJ2-7,TRBD2,few,TRBV10-3,CAISDRTSGSRRSYEQYF,TGTGCCATCAGTGATAGGACTAGCGGGTCCCGGCGTTCCTACGAGCAGTACTTC
TRBJ1-1,NA,many,TRBV29-1,CSVEEPVGSEAFF,TGCAGCGTTGAAGAACCCGTCGGCTCTGAAGCTTTCTTT
TRBJ2-2,NA,NA,TRBV5-1,CASTSQLPGELFF,TGCGCCAGCACTTCGCAACTCCCCGGGGAGCTGTTTTTT
TRBJ2-7,NA,few,TRBV20-1,CSARGTSRGEQYF,TGCAGTGCTAGAGGGACTTCCCGGGGGGAGCAGTACTTC
TRBJ1-2,NA,NA,TRBV20-1,CSAPPGAPFIYGYTF,TGCAGTGCTCCCCCCGGGGCCCCCTTTATTTATGGCTACACCTTC
TRBJ2-4,NA,many,TRBV20-1,CSAGPGRAKNIQYF,TGCAGTGCTGGCCCAGGAAGAGCCAAAAACATTCAGTACTTC
TRBJ2-3,TRBD2,NA,TRBV11-2,CASSSSGLAGPRGNTQYF,TGTGCCAGCAGCTCCTCGGGACTAGCGGGGCCCAGGGGAAATACGCAGTATTTT
TRBJ2-7,NA,many,TRBV20-1,CSARDGRQTYEQYF,TGCAGTGCTAGAGATGGGAGACAGACCTACGAGCAGTACTTC
TRBJ2-1,TRBD1,NA,TRBV3-1,CASSQDWQGANEQFF,TGTGCCAGCAGCCAAGATTGGCAGGGGGCTAATGAGCAGTTCTTC
TRBJ2-3,TRBD1,few,TRBV20-1,CSANRDRSTDTQYF,TGCAGTGCTAACCGGGACAGAAGCACAGATACGCAGTATTTT
TRBJ2-1,NA,NA,TRBV7-8,CASRTRAGRHEQFF,TGTGCCAGCAGAACACGAGCAGGGAGGCATGAGCAGTTCTTC
TRBJ2-1,TRBD1,NA,TRBV7-8,CASSLVQGAHEQFF,TGTGCCAGCAGCTTAGTACAGGGGGCCCATGAGCAGTTCTTC
TRBJ2-7,NA,NA,TRBV4-3,CASSLTTGTLTLVEQYF,TGCGCCAGCAGCCTAACCACCGGGACCCTCACCTTAGTCGAGCAGTACTTC
TRBJ1-1,TRBD1,many,TRBV7-8,CASSLWETGVYTEAFF,TGTGCCAGCAGCTTATGGGAGACAGGGGTTTACACTGAAGCTTTCTTT
TRBJ2-2,NA,many,TRBV12-3/TRBV12-4,CASSSHSNTGELFF,TGTGCCAGCAGTTCGCATTCGAACACCGGGGAGCTGTTTTTT